The T cell receptor beta chain under discussion was sequenced for a study of T-cell reconstitution after alpha-beta-depleted transplantation in children. This clonotype was counted at least ten times. Germline CDR1 and CDR2: DFQATT and SNEGSKA (reference sequence). Trimming removed 0 bases at V and 3 bases at J, with 23 bases between. The CDR3 consists of 18 residues. Preparing the TCRbeta library involved the use of unique molecular identifiers. TCRdb passed the PCR reads through MiXCR, listing each CDR3 protein once. This repertoire shows about 540,000 distinct CDR3 sequences, around 18% found once; its top ten account for approximately 3%.

The starting material was PBMCs from the stem cell graft donor, obtained from the stem cell graft. V usage is TRBV20-1 and J usage is TRBJ1-1, with a possible D match to TRBD1 (6 bases). The TCR originated in a human donor who donated a stem cell graft to a child with acute lymphoblastic leukemia. The CDR3 spells CSARDPNKEGGLDTEAFF. The CDR3, as DNA: TGCAGTGCTAGAGACCCAAATAAGGAGGGGGGGCTGGACACTGAAGCTTTCTTT.